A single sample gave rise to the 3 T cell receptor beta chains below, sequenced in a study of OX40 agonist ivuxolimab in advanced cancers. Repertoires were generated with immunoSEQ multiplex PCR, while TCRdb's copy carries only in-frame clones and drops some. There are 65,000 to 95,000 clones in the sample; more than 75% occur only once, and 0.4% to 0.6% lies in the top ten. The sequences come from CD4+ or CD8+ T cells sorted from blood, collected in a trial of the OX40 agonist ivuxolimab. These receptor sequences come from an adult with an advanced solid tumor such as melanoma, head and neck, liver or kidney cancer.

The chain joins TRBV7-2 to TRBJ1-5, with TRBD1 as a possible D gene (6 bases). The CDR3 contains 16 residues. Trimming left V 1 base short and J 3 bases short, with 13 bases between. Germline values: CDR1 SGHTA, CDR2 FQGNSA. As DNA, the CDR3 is TGTGCCAGCAGCTTAGTTTCGACAGGTTTCAATCAGCCCCAGCATTTT. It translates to CASSLVSTGFNQPQHF.

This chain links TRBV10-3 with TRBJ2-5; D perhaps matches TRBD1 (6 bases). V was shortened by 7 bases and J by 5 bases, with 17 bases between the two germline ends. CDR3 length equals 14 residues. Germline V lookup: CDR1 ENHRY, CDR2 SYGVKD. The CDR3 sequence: CAINDRIFGETQYF. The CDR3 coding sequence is TGTGCCATCAATGACAGGATTTTTGGGGAGACCCAGTACTTC.

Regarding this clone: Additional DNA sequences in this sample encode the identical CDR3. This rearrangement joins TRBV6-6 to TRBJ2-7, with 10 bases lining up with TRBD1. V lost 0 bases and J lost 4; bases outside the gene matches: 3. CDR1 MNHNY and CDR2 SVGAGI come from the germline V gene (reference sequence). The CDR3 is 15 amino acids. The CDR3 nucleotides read TGTGCCAGCAGTTACTCCGGGACAGGGGAGTACGAGCAGTACTTC. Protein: CASSYSGTGEYEQYF.